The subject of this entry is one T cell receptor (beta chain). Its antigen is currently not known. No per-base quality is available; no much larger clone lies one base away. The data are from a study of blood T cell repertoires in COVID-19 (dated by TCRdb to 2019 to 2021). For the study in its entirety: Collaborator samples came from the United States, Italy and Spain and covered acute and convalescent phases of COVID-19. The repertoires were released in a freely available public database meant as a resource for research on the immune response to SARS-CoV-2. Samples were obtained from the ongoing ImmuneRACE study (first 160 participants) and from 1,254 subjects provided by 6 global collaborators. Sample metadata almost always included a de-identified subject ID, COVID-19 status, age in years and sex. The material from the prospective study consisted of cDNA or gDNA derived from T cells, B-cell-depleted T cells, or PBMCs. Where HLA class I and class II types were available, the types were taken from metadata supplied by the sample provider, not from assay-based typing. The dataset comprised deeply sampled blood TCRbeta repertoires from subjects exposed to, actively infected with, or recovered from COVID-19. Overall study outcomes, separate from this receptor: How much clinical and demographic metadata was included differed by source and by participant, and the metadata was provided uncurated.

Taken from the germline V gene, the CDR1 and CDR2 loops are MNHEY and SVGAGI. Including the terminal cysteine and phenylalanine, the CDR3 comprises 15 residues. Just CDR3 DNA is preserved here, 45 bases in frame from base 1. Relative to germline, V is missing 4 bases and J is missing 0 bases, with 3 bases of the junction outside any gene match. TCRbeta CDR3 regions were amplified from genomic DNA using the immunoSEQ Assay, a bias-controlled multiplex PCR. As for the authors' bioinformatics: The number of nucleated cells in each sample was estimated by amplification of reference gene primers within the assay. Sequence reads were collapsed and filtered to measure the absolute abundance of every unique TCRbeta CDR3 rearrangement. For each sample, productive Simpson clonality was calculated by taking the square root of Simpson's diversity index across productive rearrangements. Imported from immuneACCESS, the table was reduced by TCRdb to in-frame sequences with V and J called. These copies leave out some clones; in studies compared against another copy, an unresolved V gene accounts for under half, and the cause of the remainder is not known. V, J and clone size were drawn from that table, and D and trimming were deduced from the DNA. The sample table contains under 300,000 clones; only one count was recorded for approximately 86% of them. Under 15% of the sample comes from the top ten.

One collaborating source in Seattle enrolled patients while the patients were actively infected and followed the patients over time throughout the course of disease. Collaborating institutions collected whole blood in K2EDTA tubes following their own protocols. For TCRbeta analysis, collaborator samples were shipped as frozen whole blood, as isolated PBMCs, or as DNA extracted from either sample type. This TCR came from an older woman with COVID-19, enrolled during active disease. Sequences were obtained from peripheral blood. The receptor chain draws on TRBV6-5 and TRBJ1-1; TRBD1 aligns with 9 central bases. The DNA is TGTGCCAGCAGTTTGACAGGGGGTTTGAACACTGAAGCTTTCTTT. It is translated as CASSLTGGLNTEAFF.